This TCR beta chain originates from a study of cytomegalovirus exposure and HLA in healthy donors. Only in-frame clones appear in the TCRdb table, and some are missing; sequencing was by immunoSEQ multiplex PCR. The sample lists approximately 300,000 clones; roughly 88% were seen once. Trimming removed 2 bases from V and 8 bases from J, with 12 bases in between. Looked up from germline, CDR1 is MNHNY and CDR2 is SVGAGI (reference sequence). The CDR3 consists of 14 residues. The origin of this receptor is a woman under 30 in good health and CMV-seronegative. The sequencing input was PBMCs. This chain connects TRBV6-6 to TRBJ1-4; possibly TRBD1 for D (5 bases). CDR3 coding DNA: TGTGCCAGCAGTTACCTCGCGGGGGTCGAAAAACTGTTTTTT. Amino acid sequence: CASSYLAGVEKLFF.